One and the same sample provided the 27 T cell receptor beta chains below, sequenced in a study of a mutant IDH1 vaccine in newly diagnosed glioma. Here immunoSEQ multiplex PCR was the method, and the copy in TCRdb shows in-frame clones only, minus some. The repertoire holds 85,000 to 100,000 clones, with roughly 77% as singletons. The time point is: baseline, week 1 (first vaccination visit). Treatment meaning: pre-vaccination baseline after standard-of-care therapy. The specimen was PBMCs, collected from a glioma patient treated with radiotherapy, temozolomide or both. The receptors originated from a middle-aged man with glioma.

The rearrangement links TRBV7-2 to TRBJ2-5; 12 positions match TRBD2. The CDR3 runs to 17 residues. The V gene's germline CDR1 is SGHTA and CDR2 FQGNSA. V lost 0 bases and J lost 5; bases outside the gene matches: 7. The CDR3 spells CASSLASTGLAGETQYF. In nucleotides, the CDR3 is TGTGCCAGCAGCTTAGCCTCGACGGGACTAGCGGGTGAGACCCAGTACTTC.

The chain employs TRBV4-3 and TRBJ2-5, with D perhaps assigned TRBD1 or TRBD2 (5 bases each). The end of the DNA is better explained by TRBJ2-7, so the J call may be wrong. This CDR3 contains 14 residues. Germline values: CDR1 LGHNA, CDR2 YSLEER. The chain's CDR3 is CASSQVRVGTEQYF. Written as DNA, the CDR3 is TGCGCCAGCAGCCAAGTCCGGGTCGGGACCGAGCAGTACTTC.

The chain links TRBV4-2 to TRBJ1-4; 7 bases align to TRBD1. The CDR3 spans 12 residues. V dropped 5 bases and J dropped 14; count of bases not matched to a gene: 8. The germline CDR1 and CDR2 sequences are LGHNA and YNFKEQ. The CDR3 DNA follows: TGTGCCAGCAGCTTTACAGGGGATGGGCTGTTTTTT. Encoded protein: CASSFTGDGLFF.

V usage is TRBV5-6 and J usage is TRBJ1-1; possible D gene TRBD1, 5 bases. Germline CDR1 is SGHDT and CDR2 is YYEEEE. V lost 0 bases and J 3 bases, leaving 15 bases between the germline ends. This CDR3 contains 16 residues. The CDR3, as DNA: TGTGCCAGCAGCTTGGAGGGTGGGGCTCTTCACACTGAAGCTTTCTTT. This sequence encodes CASSLEGGALHTEAFF.

The genes are TRBV6-5 and TRBJ2-7, with D possibly TRBD2 on 6 matching bases. Looked up from germline, CDR1 is MNHEY and CDR2 is SVGAGI. The ends were cut back, 2 bases at V and 2 bases at J, with 7 bases in the middle. The CDR3 runs to 13 residues. CDR3 sequence: CASSYGRTYEQYF. The CDR3 DNA follows: TGTGCCAGCAGTTACGGGAGGACCTACGAGCAGTACTTC.

The chain employs TRBV4-2 and TRBJ2-2, with a tentative D call TRBD1 (5 bases). Trimming took off 2 bases at V and 7 bases at J, with 14 bases between the two ends. The CDR3 has 15 residues. Germline values: CDR1 LGHNA, CDR2 YNFKEQ. CDR3 amino acids: CASSQPDQRGGELFF. The DNA for the CDR3 is TGTGCCAGCAGCCAACCGGACCAAAGGGGCGGGGAGCTGTTTTTT.

J is TRBJ2-1 and V is TRBV4-1; 9 bases line up with TRBD2. CDR1 is MGHRA and CDR2 is YSYEKL in the germline V gene. V dropped 3 bases and J dropped 5; count of bases not matched to a gene: 8. The CDR3 has 16 residues. The CDR3 protein is CASSHGRGGRDNEQFF. The CDR3 coding sequence is TGCGCCAGCAGCCATGGGCGGGGGGGCCGGGACAATGAGCAGTTCTTC.

This clone came up a few times. DNA of the CDR3: TGTGCCAGCAGTGACGGGAACACCGGGGAGCTGTTTTTT. Its translation is CASSDGNTGELFF. The rearrangement uses TRBV6-4 and TRBJ2-2; D is unresolved. Germline V gene data show CDR1 as MRHNA and CDR2 as SNTAGT. Trimming cost V 2 bases and J 1 base, with 2 bases left between them. CDR3 size: 13 residues.

J is TRBJ2-3 and V is TRBV5-1; 8 bases map to TRBD1. CDR3 length: 13 amino acids. V was clipped by 4 bases and J by 6 bases; unmatched bases: 4. In germline, CDR1 is SGHRS, CDR2 YFSETQ. The CDR3 DNA is TGCGCCAGCAGCCCAAGGACAGGGGATACGCAGTATTTT. It is translated as CASSPRTGDTQYF.

The J gene is TRBJ1-5, the V gene TRBV6-6, with D unresolved. Per germline, CDR1 MNHNY and CDR2 SVGAGI (reference sequence). Trimming cost V 8 bases and J 2 bases, with 16 bases left between them. The CDR3 has 15 amino acids. In DNA form, the CDR3 reads TGTGCCAGCGTTAGAGGGCTTACGGGCAATCAGCCCCAGCATTTT. Its protein is CASVRGLTGNQPQHF.

The chain joins TRBV5-1 to TRBJ2-4; the D is unclear. Trimming took off 4 bases at V and 4 bases at J, with 12 bases between the two ends. The CDR3 runs 14 residues. The germline CDR1 and CDR2 sequences are SGHRS and YFSETQ. The CDR3 sequence is CASSLGTSKNIQYF. In DNA form, the CDR3 reads TGCGCCAGCAGCCTCGGAACGTCTAAAAACATTCAGTACTTC.

The sample holds one count of this clone. The rearrangement uses TRBV7-2 and TRBJ2-7, with 7 positions matching TRBD1. The CDR3 is 15 amino acids. Germline lookup yields CDR1 SGHTA and CDR2 FQGNSA. V lost 5 bases and J lost 5; bases outside the gene matches: 12. The CDR3 here is CASSPPGTATHEQYF. The CDR3 DNA reads as TGTGCCAGCAGCCCACCGGGGACAGCTACTCACGAGCAGTACTTC.

This clone was found once. The chain combines TRBV7-6 with TRBJ2-7; D uncertain. The CDR3 runs 15 residues. Germline V CDR1 and CDR2: SGHVS, FNYEAQ. V was clipped by 0 bases and J by 3 bases, with 12 bases between them. In nucleotides, the CDR3 is TGTGCCAGCAGCTTAGCGGCCCTAGGTGGCTACGAGCAGTACTTC. Amino acids: CASSLAALGGYEQYF. The full variable domain, with the rest looked up from reference TRBV7-6 and TRBJ2-7, is GAGVSQSPRYKVTKRGQDVALRCDPISGHVSLYWYRQALGQGPEFLTYFNYEAQQDKSGLPNDRFSAERPEGSISTLTIQRTEQRDSAMYRCASSLAALGGYEQYFGPGTRLTVT.

The rearrangement links TRBV9 to TRBJ2-7, with 8 bases matching TRBD2. The CDR3 is 14 residues long. Germline V gene sequence: CDR1 SGDLS, CDR2 YYNGEE. Unmatched junction bases numbered 8, after V lost 4 bases and J lost 5 bases. CDR3 residues: CASSPGTRPHEQYF. The CDR3 coding sequence is TGTGCCAGCAGCCCAGGGACTAGGCCCCACGAGCAGTACTTC.

The rearrangement links TRBV5-1 to TRBJ2-7; D unclear. The CDR3 contains 18 residues. Germline assignment: CDR1 SGHRS and CDR2 YFSETQ. V was trimmed by 1 base and J by 1 base, leaving 21 bases between them. This CDR3 reads CASSLSTARSINSYEQYF. The CDR3 DNA reads as TGCGCCAGCAGCTTGTCAACAGCTCGCTCCATAAATTCCTACGAGCAGTACTTC.

This clone has just a few counts. V gene TRBV15 combines with J gene TRBJ1-4; D is unresolved. The CDR3 covers 15 residues. The V end was cut by 0 bases, the J end by 7 bases, with 12 bases between. Germline V lookup: CDR1 LNHNV, CDR2 YYDKDF (reference sequence). CDR3 amino acids: CATSRDNHRIEKLFF. In nucleotides, the CDR3 is TGTGCCACCAGCAGAGATAATCACCGGATTGAAAAACTGTTTTTT.

The chain combines TRBV12-5 with TRBJ1-2; possible D gene TRBD1, 5 bases. There are 14 residues in the CDR3. Germline V CDR1 and CDR2: LGHNT, FRNRAP. V lost 1 base, J lost 2 bases, and 8 bases lay in between. The CDR3 DNA sequence: TGTGCTAGTGGTTTGGGGGACCGGAACTATGGCTACACCTTC. Translating gives CASGLGDRNYGYTF.

The V and J genes are TRBV4-1 and TRBJ2-7; no clear D. The CDR3 contains 13 residues. V was clipped by 4 bases and J by 2 bases, with 9 bases between them. Germline CDR1 and CDR2: MGHRA and YSYEKL. CDR3 bases: TGCGCCAGCAGCCCCGGGCCGACCTACGAGCAGTACTTC. Its translation: CASSPGPTYEQYF.

The chain recombines TRBV6-6 with TRBJ1-2; tentative D call: TRBD1 (5 bases). Germline CDR1 MNHNY, CDR2 SVGAGI (reference sequence). V was cut by 2 bases and J by 6 bases, with 7 bases left in between. The CDR3 is made up of 12 amino acids. The CDR3 spells CASSYQGNGYTF. For the CDR3, the DNA is TGTGCCAGCAGTTACCAGGGAAATGGCTACACCTTC.

A note on this clone: Other DNA sequences within the sample encode an identical CDR3. V is TRBV9 and J is TRBJ1-1; D not certain. Trimming stripped 0 bases from V and 3 bases from J, with 6 bases between. CDR3 length: 13 residues. CDR1 is SGDLS and CDR2 is YYNGEE in the germline V gene. CDR3 in DNA: TGTGCCAGCAGCGTAGGCGGGGACACTGAAGCTTTCTTT. Translation gives CASSVGGDTEAFF.

The chain carries TRBV4-2 and TRBJ2-7; 7 positions agree with TRBD2. Germline values: CDR1 LGHNA, CDR2 YNFKEQ. J gave up 7 bases and V 0 bases, and 15 bases lay outside the gene matches. The CDR3 is 17 amino acids. CDR3 sequence reads: CASSQDGPGAGVLEQYF. DNA for the CDR3: TGTGCCAGCAGCCAAGATGGCCCGGGCGCGGGGGTTCTGGAGCAGTACTTC.

This rearrangement joins TRBV4-1 to TRBJ2-3; D not resolved. CDR3 length: 15 amino acids. Between the trimmed V and J ends, which lost 2 bases and 0 bases, there was a span of 9 bases. Germline assignment: CDR1 MGHRA and CDR2 YSYEKL. The CDR3 here is CASSQNGRSTDTQYF. The CDR3 DNA sequence: TGCGCCAGCAGCCAAAACGGGCGAAGCACAGATACGCAGTATTTT.

The rearrangement links TRBV6-1 to TRBJ1-6; 9 bases line up with TRBD1. V shed 4 bases, J shed 7 bases, and the junction held 8 bases outside the gene matches. The germline V gene has CDR1 MNHNS and CDR2 SASEGT. CDR3 length: 16 amino acids. Written as DNA, the CDR3 is TGTGCCAGCAGTGGTTTTGGACAGGGGAAGAATTCACCCCTCCACTTT. This encodes CASSGFGQGKNSPLHF.

A remark on this clone: Germline and junction disagree at one end, which may indicate a read error. This chain connects TRBV7-9 to TRBJ2-5, with 7 bases matching TRBD2. Looked up from germline, CDR1 is SEHNR and CDR2 is FQNEAQ (reference sequence). CDR3 length equals 15 residues. The CDR3 DNA reads TGTGCCAGCAGCTCCCCAGAGGGAGGGCAAGTGACCCAGTACTTC. As protein: CASSSPEGGQVTQYF.

This clone was observed a single time. This chain connects TRBV6-6 to TRBJ1-1; D is unclear. The V end lost 0 bases, the J end lost 5 bases, and 10 bases lay between the germline ends. The CDR3 has 14 residues. In germline, CDR1 is MNHNY, CDR2 SVGAGI (reference sequence). The CDR3 loop is CASSYSGSWTEAFF. The CDR3 region has the DNA TGTGCCAGCAGTTACTCGGGCAGCTGGACTGAAGCTTTCTTT.

The count of this clone is one. The rearrangement links TRBV4-3 to TRBJ1-6, with 7 bases lining up with TRBD1. The CDR3 length is 15 residues. CDR1 is LGHNA, CDR2 YSLEER, per germline. V lost 0 bases, J lost 9 bases, and 5 bases stayed unmatched. CDR3 in DNA: TGCGCCAGCAGCCAAGATAACAGGGGAGGTTCACCCCTCCACTTT. Translating it yields CASSQDNRGGSPLHF.

The J gene is TRBJ1-1, the V gene TRBV5-1; D not certain. Between the trimmed V and J ends, which lost 4 bases and 0 bases, there was a span of 16 bases. Germline V gene data show CDR1 as SGHRS and CDR2 as YFSETQ. CDR3 length equals 16 residues. CDR3 protein: CASSPQQRPMNTEAFF. The CDR3 bases are TGCGCCAGCAGCCCCCAACAGAGACCAATGAACACTGAAGCTTTCTTT.